The rows below give T cell receptor beta chains drawn from one sample of a study of human T cells and chemical hapten exposure. TCRdb analysed the 5' RACE reads with MiXCR anew, one entry per CDR3 protein. This sample has about 81,000 distinct CDR3 sequences; roughly 7.7% occur once, and the top ten carry under 2.5%. These receptors were obtained from a male donor in good health. Both conserved end residues are part of each CDR3. A D gene is named only where the DNA matches it firmly. Clone size appears in some rows only: once, few, many, or a class for an expanded clone.

j_gene: TRBJ2-7; abundance: few; d_gene: NA; v_gene: TRBV12-3/TRBV12-4; CDR3nt: TGTGCCAGCAGTTTTGGCAGCTCCTACGAGCAGTACTTC; CDR3aa: CASSFGSSYEQYF
j_gene: TRBJ1-1; abundance: NA; d_gene: NA; v_gene: TRBV5-1; CDR3nt: TGCGCCAGCAGCTTGAACCCAGGGCCCACTGAAGCTTTCTTT; CDR3aa: CASSLNPGPTEAFF
j_gene: TRBJ2-1; abundance: medium-sized; d_gene: TRBD2; v_gene: TRBV2; CDR3nt: TGTGCCAGCGTCCAGCGGGAGACCAATGAGCAGTTCTTC; CDR3aa: CASVQRETNEQFF
j_gene: TRBJ1-6; abundance: NA; d_gene: NA; v_gene: TRBV20-1; CDR3nt: TGCAGTGCTCCTCGCTCGGCAGCCGATAATTCACCCCTCCACTTT; CDR3aa: CSAPRSAADNSPLHF
j_gene: TRBJ2-1; abundance: many; d_gene: NA; v_gene: TRBV29-1; CDR3nt: TGCAGCGCCGGGGAGCAGTTCTTC; CDR3aa: CSAGEQFF
j_gene: TRBJ2-5; abundance: few; d_gene: NA; v_gene: TRBV27; CDR3nt: TGTGCCAGCAGTTTTAGGGAGGAGACCCAGTACTTC; CDR3aa: CASSFREETQYF
j_gene: TRBJ2-1; abundance: NA; d_gene: TRBD2; v_gene: TRBV5-1; CDR3nt: TGCGCCAGCAGCTCAGCTGGGACTAGCGGGAGTCTGGGGCAGTTCTTC; CDR3aa: CASSSAGTSGSLGQFF
j_gene: TRBJ2-5; abundance: many; d_gene: TRBD1; v_gene: TRBV29-1; CDR3nt: TGCAGCCCGCGGGACAGGAGGGACCAAGAGACCCAGTACTTC; CDR3aa: CSPRDRRDQETQYF
j_gene: TRBJ2-5; abundance: many; d_gene: NA; v_gene: TRBV5-1; CDR3nt: TGCGCCAGCAGCCGTCTGGGGGGCGAACAAGAGACCCAGTACTTC; CDR3aa: CASSRLGGEQETQYF
j_gene: TRBJ2-7; abundance: many; d_gene: NA; v_gene: TRBV4-3; CDR3nt: TGCGCCAGCAGCCAAGTGAGAGGAATTTACGAGCAGTACTTC; CDR3aa: CASSQVRGIYEQYF
j_gene: TRBJ2-1; abundance: few; d_gene: TRBD2; v_gene: TRBV11-2; CDR3nt: TGTACCAGCAGCTTTCCGGGACTAGCGGACCCCCACTCCTACAATGAGCAGTTCTTC; CDR3aa: CTSSFPGLADPHSYNEQFF
j_gene: TRBJ1-2; abundance: NA; d_gene: NA; v_gene: TRBV10-3; CDR3nt: TGTGCCATCAGTGAGCGATCGGGCAGCTACTATGGCTACACCTTC; CDR3aa: CAISERSGSYYGYTF
j_gene: TRBJ2-7; abundance: many; d_gene: NA; v_gene: TRBV7-8; CDR3nt: TGTGCCAGCAGCTTGACGCAGGACGCCTACGAGCAGTACTTC; CDR3aa: CASSLTQDAYEQYF
j_gene: TRBJ2-7; abundance: few; d_gene: TRBD2; v_gene: TRBV7-3; CDR3nt: TGTGCCAGCAGCTCCGGTAGCGGGGGAGGCGAGCAGTACTTC; CDR3aa: CASSSGSGGGEQYF
j_gene: TRBJ2-4; abundance: many; d_gene: NA; v_gene: TRBV14; CDR3nt: TGTGCCAGCAGCCAAGCCGGGACGGCCAAAAACATTCAGTACTTC; CDR3aa: CASSQAGTAKNIQYF
j_gene: TRBJ1-4; abundance: NA; d_gene: NA; v_gene: TRBV7-6; CDR3nt: TGTGCCAGCAGCTTATACCAAACCTATGAAAAACTGTTTTTT; CDR3aa: CASSLYQTYEKLFF
j_gene: TRBJ2-7; abundance: many; d_gene: NA; v_gene: TRBV20-1; CDR3nt: TGCAGTGCTAGTCTTGTACTAGCCGGGATCTCCGAGCAGTACTTC; CDR3aa: CSASLVLAGISEQYF
j_gene: TRBJ2-7; abundance: NA; d_gene: TRBD1; v_gene: TRBV3-1; CDR3nt: TGTGCCAGCAGAGGGACAGGGATCTACGAGCAGTACTTC; CDR3aa: CASRGTGIYEQYF
j_gene: TRBJ1-6; abundance: NA; d_gene: NA; v_gene: TRBV12-3/TRBV12-4; CDR3nt: TGTGCCAGCAGTTTAGGAGACAGAATTCAACCCCTCCACTTT; CDR3aa: CASSLGDRIQPLHF
j_gene: TRBJ1-1; abundance: NA; d_gene: TRBD1; v_gene: TRBV5-1; CDR3nt: TGCGCCAGCAGCTGGGAATCGACAGGGGCGAACACTGAAGCTTTCTTT; CDR3aa: CASSWESTGANTEAFF
j_gene: TRBJ2-7; abundance: many; d_gene: TRBD2; v_gene: TRBV7-2; CDR3nt: TGTGCCAGCAGCTTATTAGCGGGGCACGAGCAGTACTTC; CDR3aa: CASSLLAGHEQYF
j_gene: TRBJ1-2; abundance: NA; d_gene: NA; v_gene: TRBV20-1; CDR3nt: NA; CDR3aa: CSAVGQGAGGDTF
j_gene: TRBJ1-5; abundance: NA; d_gene: TRBD1; v_gene: TRBV4-1; CDR3nt: TGCGCCAGCAGCGACGCGGACAGGGGGCGCAATCAGCCCCAGCATTTT; CDR3aa: CASSDADRGRNQPQHF
j_gene: TRBJ2-1; abundance: many; d_gene: TRBD1; v_gene: TRBV12-5; CDR3nt: TGTGCTAGTGGTTTGGAGGGGGCTGGCGATGAGCAGTTCTTC; CDR3aa: CASGLEGAGDEQFF
j_gene: TRBJ1-6; abundance: NA; d_gene: NA; v_gene: TRBV12-3/TRBV12-4; CDR3nt: TGTGCCAGCAGGGGAATAGGGAATTCACCCCTCCACTTT; CDR3aa: CASRGIGNSPLHF
j_gene: TRBJ1-5; abundance: few; d_gene: TRBD1; v_gene: TRBV6-1; CDR3nt: TGTGCCAGCAGTGTAGACAGGGTTCATCAGCCCCAGCATTTT; CDR3aa: CASSVDRVHQPQHF
j_gene: TRBJ1-6; abundance: few; d_gene: NA; v_gene: TRBV6-5; CDR3nt: TGTGCCAGCAGTTACTCGATCGAGGGGGGGGGATCCTATAATTCACCCCTCCACTTT; CDR3aa: CASSYSIEGGGSYNSPLHF
j_gene: TRBJ1-3; abundance: NA; d_gene: NA; v_gene: TRBV29-1; CDR3nt: TGCAGCGTTGAAGGTCGACGGGACTCTGGAAACACCATATATTTT; CDR3aa: CSVEGRRDSGNTIYF
j_gene: TRBJ1-4; abundance: many; d_gene: NA; v_gene: TRBV7-2; CDR3nt: TGTGCCAGCAGCTTAGCGGCCGGGTCTAATGAAAAACTGTTTTTT; CDR3aa: CASSLAAGSNEKLFF
j_gene: TRBJ2-3; abundance: many; d_gene: NA; v_gene: TRBV7-8; CDR3nt: TGTGCCAGCAGCTTAGGACGGGCCCCCCGGGGCTATACGCAGTATTTT; CDR3aa: CASSLGRAPRGYTQYF
j_gene: TRBJ2-3; abundance: few; d_gene: TRBD2; v_gene: TRBV7-2; CDR3nt: TGTGCCAGCAGCCAACAACAACTGCTAGCGGGGGACTACACAGATACGCAGTATTTT; CDR3aa: CASSQQQLLAGDYTDTQYF
j_gene: TRBJ2-1; abundance: many; d_gene: NA; v_gene: TRBV6-1; CDR3nt: TGTGCCACGGGACACCTTGGGGATGAGCAGTTCTTC; CDR3aa: CATGHLGDEQFF
j_gene: TRBJ1-5; abundance: few; d_gene: TRBD1; v_gene: TRBV4-2; CDR3nt: TGTGCCAGCAGCCAAGCTACAGGGGGAGAAAATCAGCCCCAGCATTTT; CDR3aa: CASSQATGGENQPQHF
j_gene: TRBJ2-1; abundance: NA; d_gene: NA; v_gene: TRBV12-3/TRBV12-4; CDR3nt: TGTGCCACCACTCAGGGGAGGGGCTACAATGAGCAGTTCTTC; CDR3aa: CATTQGRGYNEQFF
j_gene: TRBJ2-1; abundance: many; d_gene: TRBD1; v_gene: TRBV15; CDR3nt: TGTGCCACCAGCAGAGATAACCCGGGACAGGGGGCGCAAAATGAGCAGTTCTTC; CDR3aa: CATSRDNPGQGAQNEQFF
j_gene: TRBJ1-2; abundance: NA; d_gene: NA; v_gene: TRBV7-9; CDR3nt: TGTGCCAGCAGCTTAGGACGGACGGCCTATGGCTACACCTTC; CDR3aa: CASSLGRTAYGYTF
j_gene: TRBJ2-1; abundance: NA; d_gene: NA; v_gene: TRBV7-9; CDR3nt: TGTGCCAGCAGCTTAGAGGCCGGGAGCTCCTACAATGAGCAGTTCTTC; CDR3aa: CASSLEAGSSYNEQFF